Below, 10 T cell receptor beta chains from the same sample are listed, as sequenced in a study of T cells after somatic rescue of genetic block. The table came from immunoSEQ multiplex PCR; TCRdb's copy has only in-frame clones and leaves some out. Of more than 14,000 clones listed, approximately 72% are singletons. Sequenced sample: peripheral blood mononuclear cells (PBMCs). The receptor set was obtained from a boy aged 10-17 years.

This rearrangement joins TRBV5-6 to TRBJ2-7; no clear D. CDR1 and CDR2 (germline): SGHDT, YYEEEE. V lost 2 bases and J lost 4, with 7 bases in between. CDR3 length: 12 residues. The CDR3 reads CASSLRGYEQYF. The CDR3 DNA reads as TGTGCCAGCAGCTTAAGAGGTTACGAGCAGTACTTC. The full variable domain, in which reference TRBV5-6 and TRBJ2-7 provide the parts outside the CDR3, is DAGVTQSPTHLIKTRGQQVTLRCSPKSGHDTVSWYQQALGQGPQFIFQYYEEEERQRGNFPDRFSGHQFPNYSSELNVNALLLGDSALYLCASSLRGYEQYFGPGTRLTVT.

The V and J genes are TRBV5-1 and TRBJ2-7; 14 bases agree with TRBD2. This CDR3 comprises 16 residues. The germline gives CDR1 SGHRS, CDR2 YFSETQ. V was clipped by 4 bases and J by 0 bases; unmatched bases: 3. CDR3 in DNA: TGCGCCAGCAGCCCGGGACTAGCGGGGGTCTCCTACGAGCAGTACTTC. Amino acid sequence: CASSPGLAGVSYEQYF. The full variable domain, rest sourced from reference TRBV5-1 and TRBJ2-7, is KAGVTQTPRYLIKTRGQQVTLSCSPISGHRSVSWYQQTPGQGLQFLFEYFSETQRNKGNFPGRFSGRQFSNSRSEMNVSTLELGDSALYLCASSPGLAGVSYEQYFGPGTRLTVT.

The genes are TRBV9 and TRBJ1-6; D remains ambiguous. Germline V lookup: CDR1 SGDLS, CDR2 YYNGEE. The germline V and J ends were trimmed by 3 bases and 1 base, with 14 bases remaining between them. The length of the CDR3 is 17 residues. The CDR3 is CASSATEGTSYNSPLHF. The CDR3 DNA reads as TGTGCCAGCAGCGCCACGGAGGGTACATCCTATAATTCACCCCTCCACTTT.

Only a few counts were recorded for this clone. The chain is built from TRBV7-3 and TRBJ1-2, with no clear D. With 5 bases removed from V and 2 bases from J, the gap between germline ends came to 9 bases. CDR3 length equals 13 residues. Germline CDR1 SGHTA, CDR2 FQGTGA. The CDR3 sequence is CASSPYINYGYTF. The CDR3 region has the DNA TGTGCCAGCAGCCCATACATCAACTATGGCTACACCTTC.

This clone came up a few times. The rearrangement joins TRBV19 to TRBJ2-7; D tentatively reads TRBD1 or TRBD2 (5 bases each). V lost 3 bases and J lost 6, with 12 bases in between. Per germline, CDR1 LNHDA and CDR2 SQIVND (reference sequence). This CDR3 contains 13 residues. Here the CDR3 DNA reads TGTGCCAGTAGTATCGCTGCAGGGAGCGAGCAGTACTTC. Protein product: CASSIAAGSEQYF.

V and J are TRBV5-4 and TRBJ2-4; D call uncertain. The germline gives CDR1 SGHNT, CDR2 YYREEE (reference sequence). Trimming took off 6 bases at V and 12 bases at J, with 25 bases between the two ends. The CDR3 totals 15 residues. The DNA for the CDR3 is TGTGCCAGCAAGGCGAACTTAACGGGCTCAGGTAGTCAGTACTTC. Protein: CASKANLTGSGSQYF. The variable domain in full, with the rest retrieved from reference TRBV5-4 and TRBJ2-4, is ETGVTQSPTHLIKTRGQQVTLRCSSQSGHNTVSWYQQALGQGPQFIFQYYREEENGRGNFPPRFSGLQFPNYSSELNVNALELDDSALYLCASKANLTGSGSQYFGAGTRLSVL.

The J gene is TRBJ2-2, the V gene TRBV27; possible D gene TRBD2, 6 bases. The ends were cut back, 11 bases at V and 4 bases at J, with 17 bases in the middle. The germline V gene encodes CDR1 MNHEY and CDR2 SMNVEV (reference sequence). The CDR3 length is 14 residues. In DNA, the CDR3 is TGTGCCTCGACAGAGATCGGGGGCACCGGGGAGCTGTTTTTT. Protein: CASTEIGGTGELFF.

This chain uses TRBV30 with TRBJ1-2; 7 nucleotides agree with TRBD1. The germline V gene encodes CDR1 GTSNPN and CDR2 SVGIG (reference sequence). V lost 4 bases and J lost 8; bases outside the gene matches: 7. The CDR3 contains 12 residues. CDR3 protein: CAWTLTGDGYTF. In DNA, the CDR3 is TGTGCCTGGACCCTTACAGGGGACGGCTACACCTTC.

This clone was observed a single time. V usage is TRBV5-4 and J usage is TRBJ2-5; D is unclear. The CDR3 is made up of 13 amino acids. The ends were cut back, 1 base at V and 5 bases at J, with 9 bases in the middle. Germline V gene lookup returns CDR1 SGHNT and CDR2 YYREEE (reference sequence). DNA for the CDR3: TGTGCCAGCAGCTTGTATCAGGTGGAGACCCAGTACTTC. The encoded protein is CASSLYQVETQYF.

The chain recombines TRBV28 with TRBJ1-2; 8 nucleotides align to TRBD1. The CDR3 runs to 15 residues. After removal of 6 bases from V and 0 bases from J, the junction contained 6 bases not matched to a gene. Germline loops: CDR1 MDHEN, CDR2 SYDVKM. CDR3 sequence reads: CASRPDRGTNYGYTF. CDR3 bases: TGTGCCAGCAGACCCGACAGGGGCACTAACTATGGCTACACCTTC.